This TCR beta chain was observed in a study of lymphopenia after photon versus proton radiotherapy. The repertoire was sequenced with immunoSEQ multiplex PCR; TCRdb's copy has only in-frame clones and lacks some. This sample carries 20,000 to 25,000 clones, roughly 85% of them seen once, and the ten largest clones take around a sixth. General observations from the study: Authors raise, but do not show, better survival with proton therapy. Larger post-nadir TCR diversity loss correlated inversely with survival in deceased patients. Under photons, naive T cells and diversity fell while effector/memory populations rose. After lymphocyte nadir, photon-treated repertoires showed oligoclonal expansion, especially CD8+ Temra.

V gave up 4 bases and J gave up 1 base, with 7 bases separating them. The CDR3 loop spans 13 amino acids. The V gene's germline CDR1 is MNHNS and CDR2 SASEGT. As regards this clone: Its cognate antigen is unknown.

The V call is TRBV6-1, the J call TRBJ1-1; D is perhaps TRBD1 (6 bases). Sample: peripheral blood, taken from a patient treated with photon-based radiotherapy. The receptor comes from a man aged 60 to 69 with pancreatic cancer. CDR3 nucleotide sequence: TGTGCCAGCAGTGGACAGGAGAACACTGAAGCTTTCTTT. Encoded protein: CASSGQENTEAFF.